This TCR beta chain was profiled in a study of blood T cell repertoires in COVID-19. Looked up from germline, CDR1 is MNHEY and CDR2 is SVGAGI. This CDR3 has 15 amino acids. Trimming at V came to 2 bases and at J to 5 bases, leaving 1 base not matched to a gene. In the authors' workflow: Estimation of nucleated cell counts relied on the amplification of reference gene primers. Produced via immunoSEQ multiplex PCR; TCRdb's table is partial and in-frame only. V and J calls and clone size follow that table, whereas D and trimming were derived from the DNA. The data contain 150,000 to 200,000 clones, about 88% of them singletons.

The origin of this receptor is a young man who had recovered from COVID-19. The sample consisted of peripheral blood. The rearrangement uses TRBV6-5 and TRBJ2-1, with TRBD2 matching over 12 bases. The CDR3 sequence is CASSYGLAGHNEQFF. The CDR3 DNA is TGTGCCAGCAGTTACGGACTAGCGGGACACAATGAGCAGTTCTTC.